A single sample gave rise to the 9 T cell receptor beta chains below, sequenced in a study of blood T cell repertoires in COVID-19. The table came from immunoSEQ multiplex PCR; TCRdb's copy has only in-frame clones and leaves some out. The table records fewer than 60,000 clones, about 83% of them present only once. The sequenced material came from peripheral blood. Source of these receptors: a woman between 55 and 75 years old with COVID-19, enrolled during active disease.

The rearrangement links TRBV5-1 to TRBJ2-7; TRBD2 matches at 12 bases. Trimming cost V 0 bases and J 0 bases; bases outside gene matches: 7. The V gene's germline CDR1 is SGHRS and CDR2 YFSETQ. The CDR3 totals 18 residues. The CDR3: CASSLGPLTSGSSYEQYF. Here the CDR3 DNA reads TGCGCCAGCAGCTTGGGGCCGCTGACTAGCGGGAGCTCCTACGAGCAGTACTTC.

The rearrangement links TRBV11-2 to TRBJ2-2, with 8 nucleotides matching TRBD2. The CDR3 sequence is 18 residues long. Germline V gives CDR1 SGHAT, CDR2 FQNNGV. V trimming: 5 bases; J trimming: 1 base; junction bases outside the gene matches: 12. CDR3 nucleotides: TGTGCCAGCAGCCCTCGGTATAGCGGGATCCTGAACACCGGGGAGCTGTTTTTT. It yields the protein CASSPRYSGILNTGELFF.

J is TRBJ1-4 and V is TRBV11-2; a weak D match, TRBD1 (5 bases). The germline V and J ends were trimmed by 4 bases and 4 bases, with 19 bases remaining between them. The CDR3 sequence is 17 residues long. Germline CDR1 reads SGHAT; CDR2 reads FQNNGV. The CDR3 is CASSYPSGAEDNEKLFF. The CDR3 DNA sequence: TGTGCCAGCAGCTACCCGAGTGGGGCAGAAGATAATGAAAAACTGTTTTTT.

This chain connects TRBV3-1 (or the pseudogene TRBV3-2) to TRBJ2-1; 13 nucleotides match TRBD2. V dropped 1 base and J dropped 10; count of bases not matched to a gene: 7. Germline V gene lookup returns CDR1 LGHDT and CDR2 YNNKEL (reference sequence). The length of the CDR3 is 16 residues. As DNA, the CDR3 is TGTGCCAGCAGCCAAGGGACTAGCGGGAGAGGTAAGGAGCAGTTCTTC. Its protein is CASSQGTSGRGKEQFF.

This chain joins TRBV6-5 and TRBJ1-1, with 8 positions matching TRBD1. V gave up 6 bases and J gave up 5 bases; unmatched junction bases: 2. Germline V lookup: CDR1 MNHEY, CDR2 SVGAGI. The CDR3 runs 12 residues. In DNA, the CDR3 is TGTGCCAGCAGACAGGGGGGAACTGAAGCTTTCTTT. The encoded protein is CASRQGGTEAFF.

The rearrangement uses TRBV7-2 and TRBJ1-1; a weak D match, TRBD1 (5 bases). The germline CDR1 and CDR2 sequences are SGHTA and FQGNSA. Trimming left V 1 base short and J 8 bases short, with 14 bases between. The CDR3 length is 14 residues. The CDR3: CASSLVRQGGEAFF. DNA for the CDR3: TGTGCCAGCAGCTTAGTGAGGCAGGGAGGGGAAGCTTTCTTT.

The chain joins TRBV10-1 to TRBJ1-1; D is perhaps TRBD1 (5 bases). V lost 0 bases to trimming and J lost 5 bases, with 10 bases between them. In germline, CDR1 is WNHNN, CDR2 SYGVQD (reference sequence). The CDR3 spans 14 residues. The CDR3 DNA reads TGCGCCAGCAGTGAGTCGGCGGGGGGAACTGAAGCTTTCTTT. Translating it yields CASSESAGGTEAFF.

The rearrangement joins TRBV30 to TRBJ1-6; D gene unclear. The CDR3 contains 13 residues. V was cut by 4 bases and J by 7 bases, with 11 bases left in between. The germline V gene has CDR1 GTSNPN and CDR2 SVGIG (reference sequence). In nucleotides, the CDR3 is TGTGCCTGGACTACGGGTAGCAATTCACCCCTCCACTTT. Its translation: CAWTTGSNSPLHF.

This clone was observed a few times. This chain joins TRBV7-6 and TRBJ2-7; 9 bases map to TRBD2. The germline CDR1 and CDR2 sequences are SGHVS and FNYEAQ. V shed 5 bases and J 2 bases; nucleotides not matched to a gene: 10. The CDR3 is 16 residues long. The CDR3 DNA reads TGTGCCAGCAGCCCGGGCTCTAGCGGGACACCCTACGAGCAGTACTTC. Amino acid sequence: CASSPGSSGTPYEQYF.